Described below is a single T cell receptor (beta chain) sequence and its context. The protocol was immunoSEQ multiplex PCR, while the TCRdb copy is restricted to in-frame clones and leaves out a portion. Altogether 250,000 to 400,000 clones are present, about 87% being singletons, with the ten largest covering 1.5% to 2%. The data stem from a study of blood T cell repertoires in COVID-19. Study context: PBMCs, B-cell-depleted T cells, or T cells were the source of the cDNA or gDNA that made up the material.

Sequences were obtained from peripheral blood. The receptor comes from a woman under 40 with COVID-19, enrolled during active disease.

The CDR3 DNA reads TGTGCCAGCAGCTTTCAGGGCGGTGGGGCCAACGTCCTGACTTTC. Protein product: CASSFQGGGANVLTF. J is TRBJ2-6 and V is TRBV7-9; weak D call: TRBD1 (5 bases). The V end lost 3 bases, the J end lost 3 bases, and 9 bases lay between the germline ends. The length of the CDR3 is 15 residues. Germline V CDR1 and CDR2: SEHNR, FQNEAQ (reference sequence).